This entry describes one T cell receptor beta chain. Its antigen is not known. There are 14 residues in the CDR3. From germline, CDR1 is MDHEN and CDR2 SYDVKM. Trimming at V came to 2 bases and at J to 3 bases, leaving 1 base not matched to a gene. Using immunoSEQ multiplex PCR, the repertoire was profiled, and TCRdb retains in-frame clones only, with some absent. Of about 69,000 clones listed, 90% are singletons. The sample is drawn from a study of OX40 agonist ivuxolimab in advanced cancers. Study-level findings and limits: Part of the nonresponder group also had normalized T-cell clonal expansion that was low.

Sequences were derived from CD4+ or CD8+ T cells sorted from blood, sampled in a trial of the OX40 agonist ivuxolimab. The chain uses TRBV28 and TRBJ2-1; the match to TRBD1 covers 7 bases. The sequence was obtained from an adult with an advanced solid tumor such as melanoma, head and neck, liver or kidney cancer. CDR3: CASSLQGDYNEQFF. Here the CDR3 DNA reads TGTGCCAGCAGTTTACAGGGGGACTACAATGAGCAGTTCTTC.